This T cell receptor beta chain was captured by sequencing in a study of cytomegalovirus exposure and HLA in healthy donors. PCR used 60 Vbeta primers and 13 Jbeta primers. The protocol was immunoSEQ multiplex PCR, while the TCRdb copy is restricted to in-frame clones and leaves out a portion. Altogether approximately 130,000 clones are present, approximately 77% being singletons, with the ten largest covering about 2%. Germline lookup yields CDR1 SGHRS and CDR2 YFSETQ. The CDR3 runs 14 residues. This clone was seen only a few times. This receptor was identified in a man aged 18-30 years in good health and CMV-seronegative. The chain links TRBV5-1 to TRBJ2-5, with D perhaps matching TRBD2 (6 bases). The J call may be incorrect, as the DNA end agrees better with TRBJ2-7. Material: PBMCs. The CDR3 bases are TGCGCCAGCAGCTCGGCGGGACCCCTCAGCGAGCAGTACTTC. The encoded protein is CASSSAGPLSEQYF.